This T cell receptor (beta chain) was found in a study of blood T cell repertoires in COVID-19. Study details: Acute and convalescent COVID-19 samples came from the United States, Italy and Spain. From T cells, B-cell-depleted T cells, or PBMCs came the material, which was cDNA or gDNA.

In the original analysis: Reference gene primers were amplified, and this amplification served to estimate nucleated cell counts. The table came from immunoSEQ multiplex PCR; TCRdb's copy has only in-frame clones and leaves some out. From that table come the V and J calls and clone size; the DNA was used to work out D and trimming. The table records approximately 100,000 clones, more than 85% of them present only once. Sequenced sample: peripheral blood. This sequence was found in a human donor with acute or convalescent COVID-19. The donor label of this sample is uncertain.

CDR3 amino acids: CASSGRGDKKNIQYF. In DNA form, the CDR3 reads TGTGCCAGCAGTGGACGAGGGGACAAAAAAAACATTCAGTACTTC. The chain is built from TRBV25-1 and TRBJ2-4; TRBD1 is a possible D gene (6 bases). CDR3 size: 15 residues. V gave up 4 bases and J gave up 4 bases, with 14 bases separating them. Germline V gives CDR1 MGHDK, CDR2 SYGVNS. The full variable domain, its missing parts supplied by reference TRBV25-1 and TRBJ2-4, is EADIYQTPRYLVIGTGKKITLECSQTMGHDKMYWYQQDPGMELHLIHYSYGVNSTEKGDLSSESTVSRIRTEHFPLTLESARPSHTSQYLCASSGRGDKKNIQYFGAGTRLSVL.